The 32 T cell receptor beta chains given below trace back to one sample, sequenced in a study of blood T cell repertoires in COVID-19. Only in-frame clones appear in the TCRdb table, and some are missing; sequencing was by immunoSEQ multiplex PCR. The sample shows 85,000 to 120,000 clones, approximately 78% of them seen only once. The sample comprised peripheral blood. Receptor source: a man in his 60s with active or convalescent COVID-19.

This clone was seen a few times. This sequence joins TRBV9 and TRBJ2-7, with 7 bases that match TRBD2. Germline CDR1 reads SGDLS; CDR2 reads YYNGEE. The CDR3 is 15 amino acids. V was pared by 0 bases and J by 0 bases, with 3 bases of the junction left unmatched. The CDR3 nucleotides read TGTGCCAGCAGCGTAGAAGGCGGGAGCTCCTACGAGCAGTACTTC. It yields the protein CASSVEGGSSYEQYF.

This clone has just a few counts. In nucleotides, the CDR3 is TGCGCCAGCAGCCAAGATCTAGGCGATAATCAGCCCCAGCATTTT. This encodes CASSQDLGDNQPQHF. The chain links TRBV4-3 to TRBJ1-5; D not certain. CDR1 and CDR2 (germline): LGHNA, YSLEER. V was trimmed by 0 bases and J by 4 bases, leaving 10 bases between them. The CDR3 runs 15 residues.

This chain uses TRBV11-2 with TRBJ1-2, with 8 bases lining up with TRBD1. V trimming: 3 bases; J trimming: 7 bases; junction bases outside the gene matches: 4. The CDR3 runs to 13 residues. Germline V CDR1 and CDR2: SGHAT, FQNNGV. CDR3 sequence reads: CASSFGQGGGYTF. The CDR3 DNA reads TGTGCCAGCAGCTTCGGACAGGGAGGTGGCTACACCTTC.

The gene calls are TRBV28 and TRBJ1-5, with 10 bases that match TRBD1. The V gene end was trimmed by 7 bases and the J gene end by 4 bases; junction bases not matched to a gene: 7. CDR3 length equals 15 residues. Per germline, CDR1 MDHEN and CDR2 SYDVKM. CDR3 DNA: TGTGCCAGCATCGCCGGACAGGGGGTGAATCAGCCCCAGCATTTT. Translated, it gives CASIAGQGVNQPQHF.

This clone came up once. The rearrangement joins TRBV19 to TRBJ2-1, with TRBD2 as a possible D gene (5 bases). The CDR3 length is 13 residues. Trimming left V 6 bases short and J 9 bases short, with 15 bases between. Per the germline V gene, CDR1 is LNHDA and CDR2 is SQIVND (reference sequence). The CDR3 coding sequence is TGTGCCAGTAGGCCAGGAGGAGCAGGTGAGCAGTTCTTC. It codes for CASRPGGAGEQFF. The full variable domain, in which reference TRBV19 and TRBJ2-1 provide the parts outside the CDR3, is DGGITQSPKYLFRKEGQNVTLSCEQNLNHDAMYWYRQDPGQGLRLIYYSQIVNDFQKGDIAEGYSVSREKKESFPLTVTSAQKNPTAFYLCASRPGGAGEQFFGPGTRLTVL.

The chain carries TRBV27 and TRBJ1-1; D is undetermined. The germline gives CDR1 MNHEY, CDR2 SMNVEV (reference sequence). V was trimmed by 6 bases and J by 4 bases, leaving 24 bases between them. CDR3 length: 17 residues. CDR3 region: CASSPYGRNRGGTEAFF. DNA for the CDR3: TGTGCCAGCAGCCCATACGGTCGGAACCGGGGTGGCACTGAAGCTTTCTTT.

The rearrangement links TRBV3-1 (or the pseudogene TRBV3-2) to TRBJ2-7; 11 nucleotides match TRBD2. Trimming removed 4 bases from V and 2 bases from J; junction bases left unmatched: 4. Germline V gene lookup returns CDR1 LGHDT and CDR2 YNNKEL (reference sequence). This CDR3 region has 15 residues. The CDR3 DNA sequence: TGTGCCAGCAGCCTAGGACTAGCGGGTACCTACGAGCAGTACTTC. As protein: CASSLGLAGTYEQYF.

The J gene is TRBJ2-1, the V gene TRBV20-1; no definite D call. CDR3 size: 11 residues. Trimming pared 6 bases from V and 7 bases from J, leaving 10 bases between. CDR1 is DFQATT, CDR2 SNEGSKA, per germline (reference sequence). CDR3 coding DNA: TGCAGTGCGCGCTCCGGGAATGAGCAGTTCTTC. Protein: CSARSGNEQFF.

The chain links TRBV7-6 to TRBJ1-3; TRBD1 matches 7 bases. Germline CDR1 and CDR2: SGHVS and FNYEAQ. The CDR3 is 16 residues long. V lost 4 bases and J lost 1; bases outside the gene matches: 7. CDR3 DNA sequence: TGTGCCAGCAGCTCGCGACAGGGTAATTCTGGAAACACCATATATTTT. The encoded protein is CASSSRQGNSGNTIYF.

The DNA for the CDR3 is TGTGCCACCAGCAGAGAAACCGGACAGGGCGCAGATACGCAGTATTTT. It encodes CATSRETGQGADTQYF. The chain carries TRBV15 and TRBJ2-3; 8 bases are shared with TRBD1. The junction had 6 bases not matched to a gene; V was cut back by 0 bases and J by 4 bases. This CDR3 is 16 amino acids long. Germline V CDR1 and CDR2: LNHNV, YYDKDF (reference sequence).

The rearrangement uses TRBV21-1 and TRBJ2-1; TRBD1 is taken as the D call from the table, unchecked against the DNA. TRBV21-1 is labeled a pseudogene. The CDR3 is 19 residues long. The DNA of the CDR3 is TGTGCCAGCCTCCCCAGGGGGACGACTTGCCCATCCTTCGATAATGAGCAGTTCTTC. Translating it yields CASLPRGTTCPSFDNEQFF.

This rearrangement joins TRBV19 to TRBJ2-6, with D possibly being TRBD2 (6 bases). The germline gives CDR1 LNHDA, CDR2 SQIVND (reference sequence). Trimming pared 7 bases from V and 0 bases from J, leaving 22 bases between. This CDR3 comprises 19 residues. This CDR3 is CASKESQVLGGSGANVLTF. CDR3 bases: TGTGCCAGTAAAGAGAGCCAGGTCCTGGGGGGCTCTGGGGCCAACGTCCTGACTTTC.

This chain joins TRBV7-8 and TRBJ1-2; maybe TRBD1 (5 bases). The length of the CDR3 is 14 residues. V was trimmed by 2 bases and J by 8 bases, leaving 15 bases between them. Germline V gene sequence: CDR1 SGHVS, CDR2 FQNEAQ. As DNA, the CDR3 is TGTGCCAGCAGCTTATTGAGGCAGGGTCAGGGCTACACCTTC. Protein product: CASSLLRQGQGYTF.

This rearrangement joins TRBV5-1 to TRBJ2-2; 11 positions agree with TRBD2. This CDR3 is built from 14 residues. Per the germline V gene, CDR1 is SGHRS and CDR2 is YFSETQ. With 5 bases clipped from V and 4 bases from J, the junction kept 1 base outside the gene matches. The CDR3 sequence is CASRGLAATGELFF. CDR3 nucleotides: TGCGCCAGCAGGGGACTAGCGGCCACCGGGGAGCTGTTTTTT.

This clone was detected only once. The genes are TRBV12-3 or TRBV12-4 and TRBJ1-2; 8 bases are shared with TRBD1. The V gene end was trimmed by 6 bases and the J gene end by 4 bases; junction bases not matched to a gene: 4. The CDR3 covers 13 residues. CDR3 DNA sequence: TGTGCCAGCAGCCGGACAGGGCCCTATGGCTACACCTTC. As protein: CASSRTGPYGYTF.

The rearrangement uses TRBV19 and TRBJ1-5, with a possible D match to TRBD1 (5 bases). V gave up 0 bases and J gave up 7 bases, with 19 bases separating them. The CDR3 loop spans 17 amino acids. Germline-derived CDR1 and CDR2 are LNHDA and SQIVND (reference sequence). For the CDR3, the DNA is TGTGCCAGTAGTATAGACATAACCCAGGGAATGTGGCAGCCCCAGCATTTT. This codes for CASSIDITQGMWQPQHF.

The chain has TRBV27 and TRBJ1-2, with TRBD1 identical over 8 bases. Germline V lookup: CDR1 MNHEY, CDR2 SMNVEV (reference sequence). The CDR3 covers 13 residues. V lost 3 bases and J lost 8; bases outside the gene matches: 5. The CDR3 spells CASSFDRGQGYTF. The CDR3 nucleotides read TGTGCCAGCAGTTTTGACAGGGGACAAGGCTACACCTTC.

The rearrangement joins TRBV20-1 to TRBJ2-3; a weak D match, TRBD2 (6 bases). CDR3 size: 14 residues. Germline CDR1 and CDR2: DFQATT and SNEGSKA (reference sequence). V gave up 3 bases and J gave up 6 bases, with 16 bases separating them. The CDR3 DNA follows: TGCAGTGCTAGTCAACGGCGGGGTGGGGATACGCAGTATTTT. Translated, it gives CSASQRRGGDTQYF.

This chain joins TRBV30 and TRBJ2-7; weak D call: TRBD2 (6 bases). The CDR3 runs 13 residues. V lost 1 base, J lost 2 bases, and 9 bases lay in between. CDR1 GTSNPN and CDR2 SVGIG come from the germline V gene (reference sequence). DNA for the CDR3: TGTGCCTGGAGTGCTAGCGTCACCTACGAGCAGTACTTC. This translates into CAWSASVTYEQYF.

This clone was found once. The chain joins TRBV18 to TRBJ2-5; D is unclear. CDR1 and CDR2 from the germline V gene are KGHSH and LQKENI. The CDR3 covers 11 residues. With 5 bases removed from V and 2 bases from J, the gap between germline ends came to 3 bases. The CDR3 DNA reads TGTGCCAGCTCAGAGCAAGAGACCCAGTACTTC. Translation: CASSEQETQYF.

This clone was observed once. Other DNA variants within this sample encode the same CDR3. V is TRBV18 and J is TRBJ1-2; TRBD1 agrees at 7 bases. Unmatched junction bases numbered 1, after V lost 3 bases and J lost 6 bases. The CDR3 has 12 residues. The germline CDR1 and CDR2 sequences are KGHSH and LQKENI. CDR3 loop: CASSPTGNGYTF. For the CDR3, the DNA is TGTGCCAGCTCACCGACAGGGAATGGCTACACCTTC.

The gene calls are TRBV30 and TRBJ1-4; no reliable D call. The CDR3 consists of 10 residues. Deletions cut 7 bases from V and 7 bases from J, with 7 bases between. CDR1 GTSNPN and CDR2 SVGIG come from the germline V gene (reference sequence). The CDR3 region is CASAAEKLFF. The CDR3 region has the DNA TGTGCCTCGGCGGCTGAAAAACTGTTTTTT.

The chain employs TRBV7-9 and TRBJ1-1; 11 nucleotides line up with TRBD1. The V and J ends lost 4 bases and 6 bases, in that order; junction bases with no gene match: 4. Per the germline V gene, CDR1 is SEHNR and CDR2 is FQNEAQ (reference sequence). This CDR3 is built from 14 residues. The DNA of the CDR3 is TGTGCCAGCAGCTCGGGACAGGGGGGGCCTGAAGCTTTCTTT. Translating it yields CASSSGQGGPEAFF.

The genes are TRBV4-1 and TRBJ2-5, with 9 positions matching TRBD1. This CDR3 has 15 residues. V was clipped by 0 bases and J by 6 bases; unmatched bases: 5. Germline V gene lookup returns CDR1 MGHRA and CDR2 YSYEKL. The CDR3 loop reads CASSQDTGTGKTQYF. CDR3 bases: TGCGCCAGCAGCCAAGATACCGGGACAGGGAAGACCCAGTACTTC.

The chain has TRBV5-6 and TRBJ1-1, with D unclear. The CDR3 length is 13 residues. Per germline, CDR1 SGHDT and CDR2 YYEEEE. Deletions cut 4 bases from V and 0 bases from J, with 7 bases between. CDR3 nucleotides: TGTGCCAGCAGCACGGTGATGAACACTGAAGCTTTCTTT. It codes for CASSTVMNTEAFF.

The rearrangement joins TRBV10-2 to TRBJ2-7, with D uncertain. Germline loops: CDR1 WSHSY, CDR2 SAAADI. The CDR3 consists of 12 residues. V shed 5 bases and J shed 3 bases, with 8 bases lying between them. The CDR3 region has the DNA TGCGCCAGCAGTCAGATTCGCTACGAGCAGTACTTC. Its translation: CASSQIRYEQYF.

The rearrangement links TRBV4-2 to TRBJ2-5; D is uncertain. The V and J ends lost 1 base and 4 bases respectively, with 10 bases between them. Germline CDR1 and CDR2: LGHNA and YNFKEQ. This CDR3 is built from 14 residues. The CDR3 bases are TGTGCCAGCAGCCAAGGAAGAGATGGAGAGACCCAGTACTTC. It specifies CASSQGRDGETQYF.

This clone was recorded only once. The chain couples TRBV28 to TRBJ2-3; 7 nucleotides agree with TRBD2. There are 15 residues in the CDR3. The germline V gene has CDR1 MDHEN and CDR2 SYDVKM. Trimming removed 6 bases from V and 3 bases from J; junction bases left unmatched: 9. CDR3 in DNA: TGTGCCAGCAGCTTCGTAGGGGAGGGGACAGATACGCAGTATTTT. Translated, it gives CASSFVGEGTDTQYF.

V is TRBV3-1 (or the pseudogene TRBV3-2) and J is TRBJ1-5; D may be TRBD1 (5 bases). Trimming left V 1 base short and J 7 bases short, with 14 bases between. Germline values: CDR1 LGHDT, CDR2 YNNKEL (reference sequence). The CDR3 contains 15 residues. CDR3 coding DNA: TGTGCCAGCAGCCAAGGTCCAGGGATAGGACAGCCCCAGCATTTT. Residues: CASSQGPGIGQPQHF.

The chain couples TRBV21-1 to TRBJ2-4; TRBD2 is taken as the D call from the table, unchecked against the DNA. TRBV21-1 is a pseudogene. This CDR3 contains 17 residues. As DNA, the CDR3 is TGTGCCAGCAGCAAAGCGGCTGGGGCTAGCGGGAAGAACATTCAGTACTTC. Residues: CASSKAAGASGKNIQYF.

This clone showed up just once. This rearrangement joins TRBV11-2 to TRBJ2-1, with TRBD1 matching 10 bases. Germline values: CDR1 SGHAT, CDR2 FQNNGV. The CDR3 covers 17 residues. Trimming took 1 base from V and 1 from J; bases not matched to a gene: 4. CDR3 DNA: TGTGCCAGCAGCTTAGTGGAGGGACAGGGGTCCTACAATGAGCAGTTCTTC. Amino acids: CASSLVEGQGSYNEQFF.

This clone was picked up one time. V is TRBV2 and J is TRBJ1-1; D is unresolved. The CDR3 is made up of 15 amino acids. The ends were cut back, 2 bases at V and 1 base at J, with 11 bases in the middle. CDR1 and CDR2 from the germline V gene are SNHLY and FYNNEI. Written as DNA, the CDR3 is TGTGCCAGCAGTGAATCCGGGGATGGGAACACTGAAGCTTTCTTT. Protein: CASSESGDGNTEAFF. Complete variable domain (other parts from reference TRBV2 and TRBJ1-1): EPEVTQTPSHQVTQMGQEVILRCVPISNHLYFYWYRQILGQKVEFLVSFYNNEISEKSEIFDDQFSVERPDGSNFTLKIRSTKLEDSAMYFCASSESGDGNTEAFFGQGTRLTVV.